This T cell receptor beta chain was captured by sequencing in a study of blood T cell repertoires in COVID-19. Turning to the study itself: Acute and convalescent COVID-19 samples came from the United States, Italy and Spain. Sample material is recorded as cDNA or gDNA derived from T cells, B-cell-depleted T cells, or PBMCs.

Germline V CDR1 and CDR2: MGHDK, SYGVNS. The CDR3 length is 13 residues. Trimming took 4 bases from V and 1 from J, leaving 7 bases between them. Seattle's enrolled individuals joined amid active infection and were then monitored longitudinally. Original processing methods: Quantification of nucleated cells was approximated via reference gene primer amplification. Sequencing used immunoSEQ multiplex PCR; TCRdb keeps in-frame clones, though not all of them. From that table come the V and J calls and clone size; the DNA was used to work out D and trimming. The sample holds about 430,000 clones; roughly 89% are singletons and the top ten take 0.8% to 0.9%.

The chain uses TRBV25-1 and TRBJ1-1; D gene ambiguous. Sequenced sample: peripheral blood. This TCR was sampled from a young man with COVID-19, enrolled during active disease. The CDR3 reads CASSVGGNTEAFF. DNA for the CDR3: TGTGCCAGCAGTGTCGGCGGGAACACTGAAGCTTTCTTT.